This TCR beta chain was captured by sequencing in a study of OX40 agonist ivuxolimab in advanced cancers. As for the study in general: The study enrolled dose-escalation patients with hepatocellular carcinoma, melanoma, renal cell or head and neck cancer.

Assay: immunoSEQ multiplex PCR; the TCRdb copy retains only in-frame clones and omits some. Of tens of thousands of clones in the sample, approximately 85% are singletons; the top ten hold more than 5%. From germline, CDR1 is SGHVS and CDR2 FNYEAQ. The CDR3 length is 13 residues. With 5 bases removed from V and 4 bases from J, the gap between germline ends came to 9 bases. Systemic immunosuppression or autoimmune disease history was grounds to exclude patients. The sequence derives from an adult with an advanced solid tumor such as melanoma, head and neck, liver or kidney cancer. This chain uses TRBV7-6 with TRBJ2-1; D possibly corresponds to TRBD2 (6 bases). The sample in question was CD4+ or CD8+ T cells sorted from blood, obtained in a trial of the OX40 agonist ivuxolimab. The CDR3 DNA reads TGTGCCAGCAGCCGTAGCGGATACAATGAGCAGTTCTTC. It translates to CASSRSGYNEQFF.